A single sample gave rise to the 19 T cell receptor beta chains below, sequenced in a study of blood T cell repertoires in COVID-19. The protocol was immunoSEQ multiplex PCR, while the TCRdb copy is restricted to in-frame clones and leaves out a portion. The repertoire holds fewer than 350,000 clones, roughly 86% seen once, with 2.1% in the top ten. Specimen: peripheral blood. The receptor set was obtained from a woman aged 25 to 45 who had recovered from COVID-19.

The chain recombines TRBV7-2 with TRBJ1-1; 7 bases align to TRBD1. The length of the CDR3 is 13 residues. Germline assignment: CDR1 SGHTA and CDR2 FQGNSA. The V gene end was trimmed by 2 bases and the J gene end by 6 bases; junction bases not matched to a gene: 3. The CDR3 sequence is CASSLRGPAEAFF. The CDR3 DNA is TGTGCCAGCAGCTTAAGGGGGCCGGCTGAAGCTTTCTTT.

V and J are TRBV28 and TRBJ2-7; D may be TRBD1 (5 bases). Germline V CDR1 and CDR2: MDHEN, SYDVKM. Trimming stripped 4 bases from V and 6 bases from J, with 13 bases between. The CDR3 totals 13 residues. The CDR3 here is CASSSSQGREQYF. DNA for the CDR3: TGTGCCAGCAGTTCCTCTCAGGGTCGCGAGCAGTACTTC.

The chain has TRBV7-9 and TRBJ1-1, with 8 bases identical to TRBD1. The germline CDR1 and CDR2 sequences are SEHNR and FQNEAQ (reference sequence). The CDR3 runs 12 residues. Trimming removed 7 bases from V and 8 bases from J; junction bases left unmatched: 6. In nucleotides, the CDR3 is TGTGCCAGCAATCCAGGACAGGGCGAAGCTTTCTTT. This sequence encodes CASNPGQGEAFF. Combining the CDR3 with reference TRBV7-9 and TRBJ1-1 gives the whole variable domain DTGVSQNPRHKITKRGQNVTFRCDPISEHNRLYWYRQTLGQGPEFLTYFQNEAQLEKSRLLSDRFSAERPKGSFSTLEIQRTEQGDSAMYLCASNPGQGEAFFGQGTRLTVV.

The chain employs TRBV5-4 and TRBJ2-7; 12 nucleotides agree with TRBD2. CDR3 length equals 15 residues. Germline V gene data show CDR1 as SGHNT and CDR2 as YYREEE (reference sequence). The V and J ends lost 4 bases and 4 bases, in that order; junction bases with no gene match: 6. As DNA, the CDR3 is TGTGCCAGCAGCGCGACCACTAGCGGGAGGTACGAGCAGTACTTC. Amino acid sequence: CASSATTSGRYEQYF.

A single count supports this clone. One end of the junction fails to match germline, which may point to a read error. The V call is TRBV11-2, the J call TRBJ2-1, with 9 nucleotides matching TRBD1. This CDR3 has 14 residues. Germline V CDR1 and CDR2: SGHAT, FQNNGV. CDR3 nucleotides: TGTGCCAGCAGCCTAGACAGGGGGACCAATGAGCAGTTCTTC. Its protein is CASSLDRGTNEQFF.

The chain employs TRBV23-1 and TRBJ1-1; D is possibly TRBD1 (6 bases). TRBV23-1 is flagged as an ORF with uncertain function. Trimming stripped 3 bases from V and 3 bases from J, with 23 bases between. This CDR3 has 18 residues. This chain's CDR3 is CASSQSRISGAKDTEAFF. The DNA for the CDR3 is TGCGCCAGCAGTCAGTCCAGAATCTCAGGGGCGAAAGACACTGAAGCTTTCTTT.

The rearrangement uses TRBV5-4 and TRBJ2-7, with 7 positions matching TRBD2. Trimming removed 2 bases from V and 0 bases from J; junction bases left unmatched: 11. CDR1 is SGHNT, CDR2 YYREEE, per germline (reference sequence). The CDR3 is 17 amino acids. For the CDR3, the DNA is TGTGCCAGCAGCTTTGACGTTACTAGCGCCAGCTCCTACGAGCAGTACTTC. It encodes CASSFDVTSASSYEQYF.

The rearrangement links TRBV24-1 to TRBJ2-7; 10 bases map to TRBD1. V shed 9 bases and J 3 bases; nucleotides not matched to a gene: 4. The germline V gene encodes CDR1 KGHDR and CDR2 SFDVKD. The CDR3 runs to 13 residues. Written as DNA, the CDR3 is TGTGCCACCGGGGACAGGGGAAACTACGAGCAGTACTTC. Amino acid sequence: CATGDRGNYEQYF.

The gene calls are TRBV19 and TRBJ2-3; TRBD1 agrees at 10 bases. The CDR3 totals 15 residues. Germline values: CDR1 LNHDA, CDR2 SQIVND (reference sequence). Trimming took 9 bases from V and 4 from J; bases not matched to a gene: 10. CDR3 amino acids: CASQFGTGEPDTQYF. The CDR3, as DNA: TGTGCCAGCCAGTTTGGGACAGGGGAACCAGATACGCAGTATTTT.

The chain has TRBV5-6 and TRBJ2-7; 9 nucleotides align to TRBD2. The junction had 6 bases not matched to a gene; V was cut back by 0 bases and J by 5 bases. CDR3 length: 15 residues. Germline CDR1 is SGHDT and CDR2 is YYEEEE. The CDR3 DNA reads as TGTGCCAGCAGCTTGGGAGTAGCGGGAGTGCACGAGCAGTACTTC. Its translation is CASSLGVAGVHEQYF.

The rearrangement links TRBV19 to TRBJ2-7; D is perhaps TRBD1 (5 bases). The ends were cut back, 9 bases at V and 5 bases at J, with 11 bases in the middle. Germline CDR1 is LNHDA and CDR2 is SQIVND (reference sequence). CDR3 length: 11 residues. The CDR3 sequence: CASSGADEQYF. CDR3 sequence (DNA): TGTGCCAGCTCTGGGGCGGACGAGCAGTACTTC.

A remark on this clone: Mismatch with germline at one junction end may stem from a read error. The chain couples TRBV27 to TRBJ1-6; weak D call: TRBD1 (5 bases). CDR1 MNHEY and CDR2 SMNVEV come from the germline V gene (reference sequence). This CDR3 comprises 14 residues. CDR3 amino acids: CASSLAGRLGPPHF. In DNA, the CDR3 is TGTGCCAGCAGTCTGGCGGGACGCCTTGGGCCCCCCCACTTT.

The rearrangement links TRBV29-1 to TRBJ2-5; 13 positions agree with TRBD2. The CDR3 contains 18 residues. After removal of 4 bases from V and 2 bases from J, the junction contained 13 bases not matched to a gene. CDR1 and CDR2 (germline): SQVTM, ANQGSEA. Here the CDR3 reads CSVVYHGLAGVGQETQYF. CDR3 in DNA: TGCAGCGTTGTTTATCATGGACTAGCGGGAGTGGGACAAGAGACCCAGTACTTC.

This clone was picked up a small number of times. CDR3 region: CASQYIRPSSGNTIYF. Written as DNA, the CDR3 is TGTGCCAGCCAATATATCCGTCCCAGCTCTGGAAACACCATATATTTT. The chain carries TRBV7-9 and TRBJ1-3; D unresolved. Germline V CDR1 and CDR2: SEHNR, FQNEAQ (reference sequence). V was clipped by 8 bases and J by 0 bases, with 17 bases between them. The CDR3 spans 16 residues. Complete variable domain (other parts from reference TRBV7-9 and TRBJ1-3): DTGVSQNPRHKITKRGQNVTFRCDPISEHNRLYWYRQTLGQGPEFLTYFQNEAQLEKSRLLSDRFSAERPKGSFSTLEIQRTEQGDSAMYLCASQYIRPSSGNTIYFGEGSWLTVV.

The chain recombines TRBV6-5 with TRBJ1-3; D is uncertain. The germline gives CDR1 MNHEY, CDR2 SVGAGI. There are 15 residues in the CDR3. The V gene lost 0 bases and the J gene lost 0 bases, with 6 bases spanning the gap. The CDR3 sequence is CASSYSSDSGNTIYF. The CDR3 DNA reads TGTGCCAGCAGTTACTCGAGTGACTCTGGAAACACCATATATTTT.

This sequence joins TRBV10-1 and TRBJ1-2; TRBD1 is a possible D gene (5 bases). From germline, CDR1 is WNHNN and CDR2 SYGVQD (reference sequence). V was cut by 6 bases and J by 2 bases, with 10 bases left in between. The CDR3 is made up of 13 amino acids. The DNA for the CDR3 is TGCGCCAGCAGCACACAGGTGAACTATGGCTACACCTTC. Translating it yields CASSTQVNYGYTF.

The V and J genes are TRBV11-3 and TRBJ2-1; 8 positions agree with TRBD2. The V and J ends lost 5 bases and 4 bases, in that order; junction bases with no gene match: 10. The CDR3 has 16 amino acids. Germline CDR1 reads SGHNT; CDR2 reads YENEEA. CDR3 sequence (DNA): TGTGCCAGCAGCCCCTACACTAGCGGAGGGTACAATGAGCAGTTCTTC. Translation gives CASSPYTSGGYNEQFF.

V and J are TRBV6-4 and TRBJ2-1; TRBD2 matches 7 bases. CDR1 and CDR2 (germline): MRHNA, SNTAGT. J lost 9 bases, V lost 4 bases, and 9 bases had no gene match. This CDR3 spans 14 amino acids. The CDR3 here is CASSVQRESSEQFF. CDR3 DNA: TGTGCCAGCAGTGTCCAGCGGGAATCGAGTGAGCAGTTCTTC.

This clone appeared a single time. The chain employs TRBV18 and TRBJ1-5; perhaps TRBD1 as D (5 bases). Trimming stripped 8 bases from V and 3 bases from J, with 11 bases between. The CDR3 length is 13 residues. Germline CDR1 is KGHSH and CDR2 is LQKENI. CDR3 region: CASAGQANQPQHF. In DNA form, the CDR3 reads TGTGCCAGCGCCGGACAAGCCAATCAGCCCCAGCATTTT.